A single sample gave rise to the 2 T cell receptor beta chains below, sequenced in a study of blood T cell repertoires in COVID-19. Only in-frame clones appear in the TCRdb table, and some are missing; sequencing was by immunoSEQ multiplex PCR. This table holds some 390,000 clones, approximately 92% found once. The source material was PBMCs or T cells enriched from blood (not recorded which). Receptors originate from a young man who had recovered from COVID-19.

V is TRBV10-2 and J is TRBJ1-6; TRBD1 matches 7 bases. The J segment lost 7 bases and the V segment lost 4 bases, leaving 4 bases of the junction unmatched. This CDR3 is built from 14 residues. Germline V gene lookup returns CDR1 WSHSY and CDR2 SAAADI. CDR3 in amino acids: CASSVQGGNSPLHF. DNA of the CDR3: TGCGCCAGCAGTGTTCAGGGGGGCAATTCACCCCTCCACTTT.

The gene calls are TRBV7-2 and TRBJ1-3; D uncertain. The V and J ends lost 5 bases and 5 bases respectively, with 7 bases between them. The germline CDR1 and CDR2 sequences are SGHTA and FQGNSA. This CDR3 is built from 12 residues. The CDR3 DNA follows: TGTGCCAGCAGCCCGAGTCGAAACACCATATATTTT. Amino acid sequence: CASSPSRNTIYF.